This paragraph reports one TCR beta chain. The data are from a study of control samples from healthy donors and cancer patients. The assay was immunoSEQ multiplex PCR, and TCRdb's table has in-frame clones only and misses some. The sample lists 200,000 to 250,000 clones, roughly 94% occurring once. This sequence was found in a man in his forties or fifties in good health. Input material: blood.

DNA for the CDR3: TGCGCCAGCAGCCCGTCTTTCCAGGGGCGCCCTGGAAACACCATATATTTT. This sequence encodes CASSPSFQGRPGNTIYF. The J gene is TRBJ1-3, the V gene TRBV5-1; weak D call: TRBD1 (6 bases). Per germline, CDR1 SGHRS and CDR2 YFSETQ. The CDR3 is made up of 17 amino acids. Trimming shortened V by 4 bases and J by 2 bases, and 19 bases separated the two germline ends.